The 31 T cell receptor beta chains presented below share a single source sample, sequenced in a study of blood T cell repertoires in COVID-19. Clones were read by immunoSEQ multiplex PCR, and TCRdb kept only the in-frame ones, dropping some. The table lists some 100,000 clones, approximately 86% of them singletons. Sequenced material: peripheral blood. The receptors derive from a woman aged 70-85 years with acute or convalescent COVID-19.

The chain employs TRBV4-2 and TRBJ1-2, with D perhaps matching TRBD1 (6 bases). Germline V CDR1 and CDR2: LGHNA, YNFKEQ. This CDR3 comprises 17 residues. V lost 4 bases, J lost 2 bases, and 20 bases lay in between. CDR3 sequence: CASSPPFRGGGNYGYTF. CDR3 coding DNA: TGTGCCAGCAGCCCCCCGTTCAGGGGAGGGGGAAACTATGGCTACACCTTC.

The CDR3 here is CASSYGSGDTQYF. The CDR3 DNA reads as TGTGCCAGCAGTTACGGTTCCGGAGATACGCAGTATTTT. The genes are TRBV6-5 and TRBJ2-3, with unresolved D. This CDR3 is 13 amino acids long. Germline V gene sequence: CDR1 MNHEY, CDR2 SVGAGI. Trimming pared 2 bases from V and 5 bases from J, leaving 8 bases between.

The chain employs TRBV5-6 and TRBJ2-1; TRBD2 matches at 11 bases. The CDR3 length is 15 residues. J gave up 6 bases and V 2 bases, and 4 bases lay outside the gene matches. Germline V gene sequence: CDR1 SGHDT, CDR2 YYEEEE. This CDR3 reads CASSFSTSGGNEQFF. The CDR3 nucleotides read TGTGCCAGCAGCTTTAGTACTAGCGGGGGCAATGAGCAGTTCTTC.

The chain employs TRBV7-9 and TRBJ2-3; 16 nucleotides agree with TRBD2. This CDR3 comprises 16 residues. The trim removed 5 bases at V and 8 bases at J, leaving 7 bases unmatched. Germline CDR1 and CDR2: SEHNR and FQNEAQ (reference sequence). CDR3 loop: CASSPGLAGGDGTQYF. DNA for the CDR3: TGTGCCAGCAGCCCGGGACTAGCGGGAGGGGACGGTACGCAGTATTTT.

The chain's CDR3 is CASSLEGRRNTEAFF. The CDR3 bases are TGTGCCAGCTCACTAGAGGGTCGGAGGAACACTGAAGCTTTCTTT. This chain connects TRBV18 to TRBJ1-1; D gene unclear. CDR1 and CDR2 from the germline V gene are KGHSH and LQKENI. The V end was cut by 4 bases, the J end by 1 base, with 13 bases between. The CDR3 loop spans 15 amino acids.

The chain couples TRBV4-1 to TRBJ1-4, with 8 bases lining up with TRBD1. V lost 1 base and J lost 8; bases outside the gene matches: 9. In germline, CDR1 is MGHRA, CDR2 YSYEKL. The CDR3 covers 16 residues. Here the CDR3 reads CASSQGLQGVREKLFF. Written as DNA, the CDR3 is TGCGCCAGCAGCCAAGGGCTACAGGGGGTCCGGGAAAAACTGTTTTTT.

This sequence joins TRBV9 and TRBJ2-1, with TRBD2 matching over 7 bases. Unmatched junction bases numbered 11, after V lost 4 bases and J lost 7 bases. CDR3 length equals 15 residues. Germline CDR1 SGDLS, CDR2 YYNGEE. This CDR3 reads CASSPSLAGGNEQFF. CDR3 nucleotides: TGTGCCAGCAGCCCCTCTTTAGCGGGTGGTAATGAGCAGTTCTTC.

This chain links TRBV6-5 with TRBJ1-6; D is unresolved. CDR1 MNHEY and CDR2 SVGAGI come from the germline V gene. The V end lost 6 bases, the J end lost 10 bases, and 16 bases lay between the germline ends. This CDR3 is 14 amino acids long. CDR3 protein: CASRPGITGSPLHF. The DNA for the CDR3 is TGTGCCAGCAGGCCCGGGATCACGGGATCACCCCTCCACTTT.

This clone has only one observation. The CDR3 is CSVDSLQDTEAFF. CDR3 sequence (DNA): TGCAGCGTCGACAGCCTCCAGGACACTGAAGCTTTCTTT. J is TRBJ1-1 and V is TRBV29-1, with D possibly matching TRBD1 (5 bases). The V gene's germline CDR1 is SQVTM and CDR2 ANQGSEA. Trimming pared 6 bases from V and 3 bases from J, leaving 14 bases between. The CDR3 extends over 13 amino acids.

This chain connects TRBV27 to TRBJ2-3, with D maybe TRBD1 (6 bases). The V gene lost 6 bases and the J gene lost 0 bases, with 13 bases spanning the gap. This CDR3 region has 15 residues. CDR1 and CDR2 (germline): MNHEY, SMNVEV (reference sequence). CDR3 in amino acids: CASSLRGYSTDTQYF. The DNA of the CDR3 is TGTGCCAGCAGCCTTAGGGGGTACAGCACAGATACGCAGTATTTT.

The chain recombines TRBV9 with TRBJ1-1, with D unclear. This CDR3 is 15 amino acids long. Germline CDR1 and CDR2: SGDLS and YYNGEE. V was trimmed by 0 bases and J by 6 bases, leaving 15 bases between them. CDR3 amino acids: CASSVATGRPAEAFF. CDR3 coding DNA: TGTGCCAGCAGCGTAGCTACGGGGAGGCCGGCTGAAGCTTTCTTT.

The J gene is TRBJ2-1, the V gene TRBV19; 10 bases are shared with TRBD2. The V gene end was trimmed by 7 bases and the J gene end by 7 bases; junction bases not matched to a gene: 10. This CDR3 has 15 amino acids. Looked up from germline, CDR1 is LNHDA and CDR2 is SQIVND (reference sequence). Here the CDR3 DNA reads TGTGCCAGTATCGGGGAGCGGGAGGGCCGGAATGAGCAGTTCTTC. Its protein is CASIGEREGRNEQFF.

The chain uses TRBV13 and TRBJ2-3; TRBD2 matches 7 bases. CDR1 is PRHDT and CDR2 is FYEKMQ in the germline V gene (reference sequence). The V segment lost 3 bases and the J segment 1 base; nucleotides outside the gene matches: 4. The CDR3 has 15 amino acids. The CDR3 nucleotides read TGTGCCAGCAGCTTGGCCCTAGCGGGCACAGATACGCAGTATTTT. It yields the protein CASSLALAGTDTQYF.

The chain is built from TRBV21-1 and TRBJ1-4; the table gives TRBD1 as D, unverified against the DNA. TRBV21-1 is flagged as a pseudogene. The CDR3 covers 17 residues. CDR3 DNA sequence: TGTGCCAGCACCTTGGACCGTGGGGACAGGGAACATGAAAAACTGTTTTTT. Translating it yields CASTLDRGDREHEKLFF.

The chain couples TRBV3-1 (or the pseudogene TRBV3-2) to TRBJ2-7, with D possibly TRBD2 on 6 matching bases. CDR1 is LGHDT and CDR2 is YNNKEL in the germline V gene (reference sequence). The CDR3 contains 17 residues. Between the trimmed V and J ends, which lost 5 bases and 5 bases, there was a span of 25 bases. The CDR3 bases are TGTGCCAGCAGCAGAACATCCCGGGGGTTAGGGAGAAACGAGCAGTACTTC. Translated, it gives CASSRTSRGLGRNEQYF.

This clone appeared a few times. This sequence joins TRBV19 and TRBJ1-1, with D possibly being TRBD1 (5 bases). The germline CDR1 and CDR2 sequences are LNHDA and SQIVND (reference sequence). The CDR3 is 18 residues long. The germline V and J ends were trimmed by 7 bases and 1 base, with 25 bases remaining between them. The CDR3 DNA follows: TGTGCCAGTACCAACTCCCGAGCGCAGGGCAGCCAGAACACTGAAGCTTTCTTT. This codes for CASTNSRAQGSQNTEAFF.

The V gene is TRBV24-1, the J gene TRBJ1-1; 9 bases line up with TRBD1. With 4 bases clipped from V and 11 bases from J, the junction kept 10 bases outside the gene matches. This CDR3 region has 14 residues. Germline CDR1 KGHDR, CDR2 SFDVKD. DNA of the CDR3: TGTGCCACCAGTGAGCCCCACAGGGGGCGTGGGGCTTTCTTT. This encodes CATSEPHRGRGAFF.

The V call is TRBV18, the J call TRBJ2-2; weak D call: TRBD1 (5 bases). V was pared by 5 bases and J by 3 bases, with 16 bases between. The germline V gene encodes CDR1 KGHSH and CDR2 LQKENI. The CDR3 has 16 amino acids. Written as DNA, the CDR3 is TGTGCCAGCTCAAAACAGCCAGGACAACACACCGGGGAGCTGTTTTTT. It is translated as CASSKQPGQHTGELFF.

The chain couples TRBV11-2 to TRBJ2-1; a possible D gene is TRBD1 (5 bases). Trimming took off 1 base at V and 9 bases at J, with 13 bases between the two ends. The germline gives CDR1 SGHAT, CDR2 FQNNGV. The CDR3 has 14 amino acids. The CDR3 here is CASSLGRVESEQFF. CDR3 DNA sequence: TGTGCCAGCAGCTTAGGCAGGGTAGAGAGTGAGCAGTTCTTC.

The chain couples TRBV19 to TRBJ1-2; D may be TRBD1 (5 bases). The V end was cut by 4 bases, the J end by 3 bases, with 9 bases between. The germline gives CDR1 LNHDA, CDR2 SQIVND (reference sequence). The CDR3 is 13 amino acids. CDR3 loop: CASSRTTDYGYTF. Here the CDR3 DNA reads TGTGCCAGTAGTAGGACAACCGACTATGGCTACACCTTC.

The rearrangement joins TRBV7-3 to TRBJ1-2, with TRBD1 identical over 8 bases. After removal of 5 bases from V and 6 bases from J, the junction contained 8 bases not matched to a gene. This CDR3 has 14 residues. CDR1 is SGHTA and CDR2 is FQGTGA in the germline V gene. CDR3 DNA: TGTGCCAGCAGCCCAGCTGGGACAGGACATGGCTACACCTTC. Its translation is CASSPAGTGHGYTF.

The sample holds one count of this clone. The chain joins TRBV10-3 to TRBJ2-3; D not resolved. Trimming removed 0 bases from V and 4 bases from J, with 5 bases in between. The CDR3 totals 13 residues. Germline lookup yields CDR1 ENHRY and CDR2 SYGVKD. This CDR3 is CAISESRSDTQYF. In DNA, the CDR3 is TGTGCCATCAGTGAGTCCAGATCAGATACGCAGTATTTT.

This clone was detected only a few times. The chain recombines TRBV5-1 with TRBJ2-2; D unclear. The CDR3 contains 14 residues. Trimming shortened V by 7 bases and J by 2 bases, and 12 bases separated the two germline ends. CDR1 SGHRS and CDR2 YFSETQ come from the germline V gene. The DNA of the CDR3 is TGCGCCAGCTATGAGGCGGCTAACACCGGGGAGCTGTTTTTT. Residues: CASYEAANTGELFF.

This chain connects TRBV30 to TRBJ2-5; TRBD2 is a possible D gene (5 bases). The V gene's germline CDR1 is GTSNPN and CDR2 SVGIG (reference sequence). Trimming took 0 bases from V and 5 from J, leaving 16 bases between them. The CDR3 runs to 15 residues. DNA for the CDR3: TGTGCCTGGAGTGTTAGCAGGCTGTCGGGGGAGACCCAGTACTTC. It is translated as CAWSVSRLSGETQYF.

V gene TRBV5-4 combines with J gene TRBJ2-3; the match to TRBD2 covers 12 bases. With 1 base clipped from V and 2 bases from J, the junction kept 5 bases outside the gene matches. The CDR3 totals 17 residues. In germline, CDR1 is SGHNT, CDR2 YYREEE (reference sequence). The DNA of the CDR3 is TGTGCCAGCAGCTTGCTCCTAGCGGGAGGGCCCACAGATACGCAGTATTTT. Translation: CASSLLLAGGPTDTQYF. The complete variable domain, with remaining parts taken from reference TRBV5-4 and TRBJ2-3, reads ETGVTQSPTHLIKTRGQQVTLRCSSQSGHNTVSWYQQALGQGPQFIFQYYREEENGRGNFPPRFSGLQFPNYSSELNVNALELDDSALYLCASSLLLAGGPTDTQYFGPGTRLTVL.

This clone was detected once. V and J are TRBV2 and TRBJ1-2; 7 bases map to TRBD1. Germline V lookup: CDR1 SNHLY, CDR2 FYNNEI. This CDR3 has 15 residues. V shed 3 bases and J 5 bases; nucleotides not matched to a gene: 9. Here the CDR3 reads CASSDVLGGTYGYTF. CDR3 bases: TGTGCCAGCAGTGACGTTTTAGGGGGCACTTATGGCTACACCTTC.

The chain combines TRBV6-5 with TRBJ1-5, with TRBD1 matching 9 bases. Trimming cost V 6 bases and J 1 base; bases outside gene matches: 4. Germline V gives CDR1 MNHEY, CDR2 SVGAGI. This CDR3 is 15 amino acids long. As DNA, the CDR3 is TGTGCCAGCAGGGGACAGGGAGGAAGCAATCAGCCCCAGCATTTT. This translates into CASRGQGGSNQPQHF.

The chain links TRBV5-6 to TRBJ2-7, with unresolved D. Germline CDR1 SGHDT, CDR2 YYEEEE. The CDR3 totals 15 residues. The ends were cut back, 0 bases at V and 3 bases at J, with 13 bases in the middle. The CDR3 loop is CASSLGPDLFYEQYF. The CDR3 coding sequence is TGTGCCAGCAGCTTGGGCCCAGATTTATTCTACGAGCAGTACTTC. Full variable domain (rest looked up from reference TRBV5-6 and TRBJ2-7): DAGVTQSPTHLIKTRGQQVTLRCSPKSGHDTVSWYQQALGQGPQFIFQYYEEEERQRGNFPDRFSGHQFPNYSSELNVNALLLGDSALYLCASSLGPDLFYEQYFGPGTRLTVT.

The genes are TRBV27 and TRBJ2-1; a possible D gene is TRBD1 (6 bases). V was trimmed by 6 bases and J by 6 bases, leaving 18 bases between them. The V gene's germline CDR1 is MNHEY and CDR2 SMNVEV (reference sequence). This CDR3 has 15 residues. Written as DNA, the CDR3 is TGTGCCAGCAGCCTAAGGGGGACCACCTTCAATGAGCAGTTCTTC. Its translation is CASSLRGTTFNEQFF.

This chain links TRBV2 with TRBJ1-5; no definite D call. V lost 5 bases, J lost 0 bases, and 11 bases lay in between. The V gene's germline CDR1 is SNHLY and CDR2 FYNNEI. This CDR3 spans 15 amino acids. CDR3 nucleotides: TGTGCCAGCAGTCTAGCCCCTTATAGCAATCAGCCCCAGCATTTT. Amino acid sequence: CASSLAPYSNQPQHF. The full variable domain, rest sourced from reference TRBV2 and TRBJ1-5, is EPEVTQTPSHQVTQMGQEVILRCVPISNHLYFYWYRQILGQKVEFLVSFYNNEISEKSEIFDDQFSVERPDGSNFTLKIRSTKLEDSAMYFCASSLAPYSNQPQHFGDGTRLSIL.

The CDR3, as DNA: TGTGCCAGCAGTGGGGACAGACGAAATGGCAATCAGCCCCAGCATTTT. Amino acid sequence: CASSGDRRNGNQPQHF. The chain employs TRBV6-1 and TRBJ1-5; 7 bases are shared with TRBD1. Germline lookup yields CDR1 MNHNS and CDR2 SASEGT. The CDR3 runs 16 residues. The ends lost 4 bases at V and 2 bases at J; junction bases unmatched: 8.